This T cell receptor (beta chain) comes out of a study of blood T cells in healthy people across ages. Samples each had at least 5.5 micrograms of total RNA extracted. Next came a second PCR, run for roughly 6 to 11 cycles, which used a sample-barcoded 5' primer along with a J-beta primer mix. TCRdb re-called the 5' RACE reads through MiXCR, storing one row per CDR3 protein. The sample yields 650,000 to 800,000 distinct CDR3 sequences, around 43% seen once. CDR1 and CDR2 from the germline V gene are MNHEY and SVGAGI. The ends lost 0 bases at V and 3 bases at J; junction bases unmatched: 1. The CDR3 is 15 residues long. This clonotype showed up many times. Its antigen is still unknown. Study findings and constraints: No conclusive comparison of naive versus antigen-experienced cells was possible with unsorted PBMCs. In older individuals, TCR beta diversity per million T cells was lower, falling roughly linearly with age.

J is TRBJ2-7 and V is TRBV6-5, with TRBD1 matching over 11 bases. Sequences were obtained from blood. The receptor comes from a man aged 55 to 69 in good health. The CDR3 here is CASSYSGTGGYEQYF. The DNA of the CDR3 is TGTGCCAGCAGTTACTCCGGGACAGGGGGCTACGAGCAGTACTTC.